These T cell receptor beta chains were read from a single sample in a study of blood T cell repertoires in COVID-19. Assay: immunoSEQ multiplex PCR; the TCRdb copy retains only in-frame clones and omits some. The data show fewer than 400,000 clones, roughly 89% seen once. Sample: PBMCs or T cells enriched from blood (not recorded which). Receptors originate from a woman under 40 who had recovered from COVID-19. Both conserved end residues are part of each CDR3. The order of the fields is D gene, J gene, V gene, clone size, CDR3 protein, CDR3 DNA. The D gene is left open where the match is weak. Clone size appears in some rows only: once, few, many, or a class for an expanded clone.

d_call: .
j_call: TRBJ2-3
v_call: TRBV18
clone_size: .
cdr3_aa: CASSPMLGTGALNLREYF
cdr3_nt: TGTGCCAGCTCACCAATGCTCGGGACGGGAGCTTTAAATTTACGCGAGTATTTT

d_call: TRBD2
j_call: TRBJ2-7
v_call: TRBV27
clone_size: once
cdr3_aa: CASKFGAGSYEQYF
cdr3_nt: TGTGCCAGCAAATTCGGAGCGGGATCCTACGAGCAGTACTTC

d_call: .
j_call: TRBJ2-6
v_call: TRBV4-2
clone_size: .
cdr3_aa: CASSQRPRVSGANVLTF
cdr3_nt: TGTGCCAGCAGCCAACGTCCGAGGGTGTCTGGGGCCAACGTCCTGACTTTC

d_call: TRBD2
j_call: TRBJ2-2
v_call: TRBV5-1
clone_size: .
cdr3_aa: CASSYGLAGGPITGELFF
cdr3_nt: TGCGCCAGCAGCTACGGACTAGCGGGAGGGCCAATCACCGGGGAGCTGTTTTTT

d_call: TRBD1
j_call: TRBJ1-3
v_call: TRBV18
clone_size: .
cdr3_aa: CASSPPSGQGIGNTIYF
cdr3_nt: TGTGCCAGCTCACCCCCCTCTGGACAGGGTATAGGAAACACCATATATTTT

d_call: TRBD1
j_call: TRBJ1-5
v_call: TRBV6-1
clone_size: .
cdr3_aa: CASSEARAGGADNQPQHF
cdr3_nt: TGTGCCAGCAGTGAAGCGAGAGCAGGGGGCGCTGACAATCAGCCCCAGCATTTT

d_call: .
j_call: TRBJ1-5
v_call: TRBV27
clone_size: .
cdr3_aa: CASSKGGQYSNQPQHF
cdr3_nt: TGTGCCAGCAGTAAAGGGGGACAATATAGCAATCAGCCCCAGCATTTT

d_call: .
j_call: TRBJ2-1
v_call: TRBV7-9
clone_size: .
cdr3_aa: CASSLDSSYNEQFF
cdr3_nt: TGTGCCAGCAGCTTGGACAGCTCCTACAATGAGCAGTTCTTC

d_call: TRBD1
j_call: TRBJ2-1
v_call: TRBV30
clone_size: .
cdr3_aa: CAWGTGGSEQFF
cdr3_nt: TGTGCCTGGGGTACAGGGGGTAGTGAGCAGTTCTTC

d_call: .
j_call: TRBJ1-1
v_call: TRBV6-5
clone_size: once
cdr3_aa: CASRAGEITEAFF
cdr3_nt: TGTGCCAGCAGGGCAGGGGAAATCACTGAAGCTTTCTTT

d_call: .
j_call: TRBJ2-1
v_call: TRBV24-1
clone_size: .
cdr3_aa: CATSDTYGSTTGNEQFF
cdr3_nt: TGTGCCACCAGTGACACTTACGGGAGCACGACGGGCAATGAGCAGTTCTTC

d_call: .
j_call: TRBJ2-5
v_call: TRBV5-1
clone_size: .
cdr3_aa: CASSFRRGNQETQYF
cdr3_nt: TGCGCCAGCAGCTTCCGGCGCGGAAACCAAGAGACCCAGTACTTC

d_call: .
j_call: TRBJ2-2
v_call: TRBV7-9
clone_size: .
cdr3_aa: CASSPTAGLNTGELFF
cdr3_nt: TGTGCCAGCAGCCCTACGGCTGGGCTGAACACCGGGGAGCTGTTTTTT

d_call: TRBD1
j_call: TRBJ1-2
v_call: TRBV15
clone_size: .
cdr3_aa: CATSRDGTGGGYTF
cdr3_nt: TGTGCCACCAGCAGAGATGGGACAGGGGGAGGCTACACCTTC

d_call: .
j_call: TRBJ2-7
v_call: TRBV27
clone_size: .
cdr3_aa: CASSPRVSYEQYF
cdr3_nt: TGTGCCAGCAGTCCTAGAGTGAGCTACGAGCAGTACTTC

d_call: .
j_call: TRBJ1-1
v_call: TRBV4-3
clone_size: .
cdr3_aa: CASSQVGGALTEAFF
cdr3_nt: TGCGCCAGCAGCCAAGTTGGGGGGGCGCTTACTGAAGCTTTCTTT

d_call: TRBD1
j_call: TRBJ1-5
v_call: TRBV15
clone_size: .
cdr3_aa: CATYPGTGKGSNQPQHF
cdr3_nt: TGTGCCACCTACCCGGGGACAGGGAAAGGAAGCAATCAGCCCCAGCATTTT

d_call: TRBD1
j_call: TRBJ2-1
v_call: TRBV6-2/TRBV6-3
clone_size: .
cdr3_aa: CASSYARSGGQLLQDEQFF
cdr3_nt: TGTGCCAGCAGTTACGCGAGGTCAGGGGGCCAACTACTACAAGATGAGCAGTTCTTC

d_call: TRBD1
j_call: TRBJ2-2
v_call: TRBV7-9
clone_size: .
cdr3_aa: CASNPSGTGGAGELFF
cdr3_nt: TGTGCCAGCAACCCGTCCGGGACAGGGGGCGCCGGGGAGCTGTTTTTT

d_call: .
j_call: TRBJ1-4
v_call: TRBV3-1/TRBV3-2
clone_size: .
cdr3_aa: CASSQDRGEKLFF
cdr3_nt: TGTGCCAGCAGCCAAGACAGAGGGGAAAAACTGTTTTTT

d_call: .
j_call: TRBJ2-7
v_call: TRBV12-3/TRBV12-4
clone_size: .
cdr3_aa: CASQDLLRMEQYF
cdr3_nt: TGTGCCAGCCAAGATCTGCTACGAATGGAGCAGTACTTC

d_call: .
j_call: TRBJ2-1
v_call: TRBV4-3
clone_size: .
cdr3_aa: CASSQVLANEQFF
cdr3_nt: TGCGCCAGCAGCCAAGTCTTAGCCAATGAGCAGTTCTTC

d_call: TRBD1
j_call: TRBJ1-1
v_call: TRBV6-4
clone_size: .
cdr3_aa: CASTGQGSEAFF
cdr3_nt: TGTGCCAGCACTGGACAGGGAAGTGAAGCTTTCTTT

d_call: .
j_call: TRBJ1-1
v_call: TRBV9
clone_size: .
cdr3_aa: CASSAPVQGMSTEAFF
cdr3_nt: TGTGCCAGCAGCGCACCAGTCCAGGGGATGAGCACTGAAGCTTTCTTT

d_call: .
j_call: TRBJ1-5
v_call: TRBV7-2
clone_size: .
cdr3_aa: CASSEDYYSNQPQHF
cdr3_nt: TGTGCCAGCAGCGAAGACTATTATAGCAATCAGCCCCAGCATTTT

d_call: .
j_call: TRBJ1-5
v_call: TRBV28
clone_size: once
cdr3_aa: CASRDTLGPQHF
cdr3_nt: TGTGCCAGCAGGGACACCCTAGGGCCCCAGCATTTT

d_call: .
j_call: TRBJ1-2
v_call: TRBV30
clone_size: .
cdr3_aa: CAWSVRGSHGYTF
cdr3_nt: TGTGCCTGGAGTGTACGGGGAAGTCATGGCTACACCTTC

d_call: .
j_call: TRBJ2-4
v_call: TRBV11-2
clone_size: .
cdr3_aa: CASSLDWTTVKNIQYF
cdr3_nt: TGTGCCAGCAGCTTAGATTGGACTACGGTCAAAAACATTCAGTACTTC

d_call: TRBD1
j_call: TRBJ1-1
v_call: TRBV10-3
clone_size: .
cdr3_aa: CAISEPQGAHTEAFF
cdr3_nt: TGTGCCATCAGTGAGCCACAGGGGGCCCACACTGAAGCTTTCTTT

d_call: .
j_call: TRBJ1-2
v_call: TRBV6-5
clone_size: once
cdr3_aa: CASQQGKTNYGYTF
cdr3_nt: TGTGCCAGTCAACAGGGTAAAACTAACTATGGCTACACCTTC

d_call: .
j_call: TRBJ1-5
v_call: TRBV3-1/TRBV3-2
clone_size: .
cdr3_aa: CASSQTANYQPQHF
cdr3_nt: TGTGCCAGCAGCCAAACTGCAAATTATCAGCCCCAGCATTTT

d_call: TRBD1
j_call: TRBJ1-2
v_call: TRBV24-1
clone_size: .
cdr3_aa: CATSDRAGQGDGYTF
cdr3_nt: TGTGCCACCAGTGACCGAGCGGGACAGGGGGACGGCTACACCTTC

d_call: .
j_call: TRBJ1-5
v_call: TRBV7-9
clone_size: .
cdr3_aa: CASSTNEAFSNQPQHF
cdr3_nt: TGTGCCAGCAGCACCAATGAGGCATTCAGCAATCAGCCCCAGCATTTT

d_call: TRBD2
j_call: TRBJ2-5
v_call: TRBV12-3/TRBV12-4
clone_size: .
cdr3_aa: CASRTSGEETQYF
cdr3_nt: TGTGCCAGCAGGACTAGCGGGGAAGAGACCCAGTACTTC

d_call: TRBD2
j_call: TRBJ2-1
v_call: TRBV7-2
clone_size: once
cdr3_aa: CASSLYGGADEQFF
cdr3_nt: TGTGCCAGCAGCTTGTACGGGGGGGCGGATGAGCAGTTCTTC

d_call: TRBD1
j_call: TRBJ2-7
v_call: TRBV18
clone_size: .
cdr3_aa: CASSPRDSFYEQYF
cdr3_nt: TGTGCCAGCTCACCACGGGACAGTTTCTACGAGCAGTACTTC

d_call: TRBD2
j_call: TRBJ2-3
v_call: TRBV5-4
clone_size: .
cdr3_aa: CASSLGGSAADTQYF
cdr3_nt: TGTGCCAGCAGCTTGGGCGGGAGTGCGGCAGATACGCAGTATTTT

d_call: TRBD2
j_call: TRBJ2-1
v_call: TRBV6-4
clone_size: .
cdr3_aa: CASSLTPGLAGGPRNNEQFF
cdr3_nt: TGTGCCAGCAGTTTGACCCCCGGACTAGCGGGAGGGCCAAGGAACAATGAGCAGTTCTTC

d_call: .
j_call: TRBJ2-3
v_call: TRBV6-2/TRBV6-3
clone_size: once
cdr3_aa: CASSPRQGLLPDTQYF
cdr3_nt: TGTGCCAGCAGCCCTAGGCAGGGTCTTCTCCCAGATACGCAGTATTTT

d_call: TRBD2
j_call: TRBJ2-5
v_call: TRBV9
clone_size: .
cdr3_aa: CASSAGLAGGVWTQYF
cdr3_nt: TGTGCCAGCAGCGCTGGACTAGCGGGGGGGGTTTGGACCCAGTACTTC

d_call: .
j_call: TRBJ2-1
v_call: TRBV10-3
clone_size: .
cdr3_aa: CAISEGLASYNEQFF
cdr3_nt: TGTGCCATCAGTGAGGGGCTAGCGTCCTACAATGAGCAGTTCTTC

d_call: .
j_call: TRBJ1-1
v_call: TRBV3-1/TRBV3-2
clone_size: .
cdr3_aa: CASSHWRENTEAFF
cdr3_nt: TGTGCCAGCAGCCACTGGCGGGAGAACACTGAAGCTTTCTTT

d_call: .
j_call: TRBJ2-5
v_call: TRBV11-2
clone_size: .
cdr3_aa: CASSLGEKGTQYF
cdr3_nt: TGTGCCAGCAGCTTAGGGGAGAAGGGGACCCAGTACTTC

d_call: TRBD2
j_call: TRBJ2-1
v_call: TRBV5-1
clone_size: .
cdr3_aa: CASTTSGGHNEQFF
cdr3_nt: TGCGCCAGCACAACTAGCGGGGGGCACAATGAGCAGTTCTTC

d_call: .
j_call: TRBJ2-1
v_call: TRBV9
clone_size: .
cdr3_aa: CASKKVGEAEQFF
cdr3_nt: TGTGCCAGCAAGAAAGTGGGAGAGGCGGAGCAGTTCTTC

d_call: .
j_call: TRBJ1-4
v_call: TRBV6-2/TRBV6-3
clone_size: .
cdr3_aa: CASSHPGLAGVATNEKLFF
cdr3_nt: TGTGCCAGCAGCCACCCAGGACTAGCGGGGGTTGCAACTAATGAAAAACTGTTTTTT

d_call: .
j_call: TRBJ1-1
v_call: TRBV6-5
clone_size: .
cdr3_aa: CASSYSRVETEAFF
cdr3_nt: TGTGCCAGCAGTTACTCGAGGGTAGAGACTGAAGCTTTCTTT

d_call: .
j_call: TRBJ2-7
v_call: TRBV10-1
clone_size: .
cdr3_aa: CASRPDNSYEQYF
cdr3_nt: TGCGCCAGCAGGCCGGACAACTCCTACGAGCAGTACTTC

d_call: TRBD2
j_call: TRBJ2-4
v_call: TRBV19
clone_size: .
cdr3_aa: CASSISAWGTSGSRDIQYF
cdr3_nt: TGTGCCAGTAGTATCTCGGCGTGGGGGACTAGCGGGAGTCGGGACATTCAGTACTTC

d_call: .
j_call: TRBJ2-1
v_call: TRBV30
clone_size: .
cdr3_aa: CAWSVLWRRDSTDNEQFF
cdr3_nt: TGTGCCTGGAGTGTACTTTGGCGGCGGGACAGTACCGACAATGAGCAGTTCTTC

d_call: .
j_call: TRBJ1-5
v_call: TRBV7-8
clone_size: once
cdr3_aa: CASSSRLGDNQPQHF
cdr3_nt: TGTGCCAGCAGCTCCCGATTGGGAGACAATCAGCCCCAGCATTTT

d_call: TRBD1
j_call: TRBJ1-1
v_call: TRBV6-5
clone_size: .
cdr3_aa: CASSRRTGRTEAFF
cdr3_nt: TGTGCCAGCAGTCGGCGGACAGGGCGGACTGAAGCTTTCTTT

d_call: .
j_call: TRBJ1-1
v_call: TRBV30
clone_size: few
cdr3_aa: CAWSQGPEAFF
cdr3_nt: TGTGCCTGGAGTCAGGGTCCTGAAGCTTTCTTT

d_call: TRBD2
j_call: TRBJ2-2
v_call: TRBV28
clone_size: .
cdr3_aa: CASSSRTSPGGELFF
cdr3_nt: TGTGCCAGCAGTTCCAGGACTAGTCCGGGCGGGGAGCTGTTTTTT

d_call: .
j_call: TRBJ1-6
v_call: TRBV4-2
clone_size: .
cdr3_aa: CASSQALAELNSPLHF
cdr3_nt: TGTGCCAGCAGCCAGGCCCTCGCGGAGCTTAATTCACCCCTCCACTTT